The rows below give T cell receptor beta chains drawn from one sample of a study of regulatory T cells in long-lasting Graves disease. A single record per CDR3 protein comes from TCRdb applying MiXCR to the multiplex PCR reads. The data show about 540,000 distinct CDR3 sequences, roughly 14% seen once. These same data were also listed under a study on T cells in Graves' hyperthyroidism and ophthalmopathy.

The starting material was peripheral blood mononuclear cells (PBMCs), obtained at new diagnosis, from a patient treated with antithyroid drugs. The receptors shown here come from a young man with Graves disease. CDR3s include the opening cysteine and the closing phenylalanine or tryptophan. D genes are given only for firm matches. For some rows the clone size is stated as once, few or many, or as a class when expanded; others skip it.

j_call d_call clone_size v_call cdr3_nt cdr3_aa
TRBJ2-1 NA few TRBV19 TGTGCCAGTAGTATAGAGGTATCCTACAATGAGCAGTTCTTC CASSIEVSYNEQFF
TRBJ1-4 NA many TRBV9 TGTGCCAGCAGCGTGGGGGCTGCTAATGAAAAACTGTTTTTT CASSVGAANEKLFF
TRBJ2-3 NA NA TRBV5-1 TGCGCCAGCAGCTGGAGATACTGGACCCAGAGCACAGATACGCAGTATTTT CASSWRYWTQSTDTQYF
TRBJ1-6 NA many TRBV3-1 TGTGCCAGCAGCCAAGACTTCCCGAGCTCCTATAATTCACCCCTCCACTTT CASSQDFPSSYNSPLHF
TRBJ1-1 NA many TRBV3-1 TGTGCCAGCAGTCAGAACAGGATATCGAGGACTGAAGCTTTCTTT CASSQNRISRTEAFF
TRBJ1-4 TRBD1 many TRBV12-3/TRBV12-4 TGTGCCAGCACGGACAGGGGGCGGGAAAAACTGTTTTTT CASTDRGREKLFF
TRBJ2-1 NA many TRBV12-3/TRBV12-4 TGTGCCAGCAGTTTATGGGAAGGTAGGGTTATGTACAATGAGCAGTTCTTC CASSLWEGRVMYNEQFF
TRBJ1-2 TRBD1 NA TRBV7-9 TGTGTCAGCAGCTTTGGACAGGGGGATAACTATGGCTACACCTTC CVSSFGQGDNYGYTF
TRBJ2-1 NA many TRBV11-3 TGTGCCAGCAGCTTATTAAAGATGGGGGAGCAGTTCTTC CASSLLKMGEQFF
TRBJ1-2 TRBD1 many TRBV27 TGTGCCAGCAGTCCTCAGGGGGCTGGCTATGGCTACACCTTC CASSPQGAGYGYTF
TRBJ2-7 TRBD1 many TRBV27 TGTGCCAGCAGTGCGGACAGGGGGTTCTACGAGCAGTACTTC CASSADRGFYEQYF
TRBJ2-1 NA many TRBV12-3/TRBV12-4 TGTGCCAGCAGCCTGGGTCCGAGCTCCTACAATGAGCAGTTCTTC CASSLGPSSYNEQFF
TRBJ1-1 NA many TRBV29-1 TGCAGCGTACCCCTCGGCCCCGCCGTCTTGAACACTGAAGCTTTCTTT CSVPLGPAVLNTEAFF
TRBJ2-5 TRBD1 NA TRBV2 TGTGCCAGCATGACAGGGGGAGGAGAGACCCAGTACTTC CASMTGGGETQYF
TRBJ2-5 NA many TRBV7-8 TGTGCCAGCAGCCTGCTAGGGACTCGGCAAGGAGAGACCCAGTACTTC CASSLLGTRQGETQYF
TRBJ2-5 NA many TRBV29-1 TGCAGCGTTGTGGAGACAGACGGACGAGAGACCCAGTACTTC CSVVETDGRETQYF
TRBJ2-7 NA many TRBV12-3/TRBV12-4 TGTGCCAGCAGTTTAAAGCGGAACTCCTACGAGCAGTACTTC CASSLKRNSYEQYF
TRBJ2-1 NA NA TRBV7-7 TGTGCCACGTGGGACGGACCCTACAATGAGCAGTTCTTC CATWDGPYNEQFF
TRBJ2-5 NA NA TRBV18 TGTGCCAGCTCACCACGGATCAGAAATACCCTCCAAGAGACCCGGTACTTC CASSPRIRNTLQETRYF
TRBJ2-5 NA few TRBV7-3 TGTGCCAGCAGCTTAAACGGGGGGACCCAGTACTTC CASSLNGGTQYF
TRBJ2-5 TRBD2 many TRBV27 TGTGCCAGCAGTTTACTAGCGGGAGGGGAAGAGACCCAGTACTTC CASSLLAGGEETQYF
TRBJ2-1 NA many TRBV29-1 TGCAGCGTTGTAAGGAGACCGCCCGACAATGAGCAGTTCTTC CSVVRRPPDNEQFF
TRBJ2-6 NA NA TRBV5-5 TGTGCCAGCAGCCGGGGGTTCACTGGGGCCAACGTCCTGACTTTC CASSRGFTGANVLTF
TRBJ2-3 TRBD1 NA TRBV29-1 TGCAGCGTTGACAACGCGGACAGGGGAACAGATACGCAGTATTTT CSVDNADRGTDTQYF
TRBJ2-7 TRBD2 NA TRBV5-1 TGCGCCAGCAGCCGCAGGCCATTTCTAGCGGGAGATTGGTCGGTCCCAGCCTCCTACGAGCAGTACTTC CASSRRPFLAGDWSVPASYEQYF
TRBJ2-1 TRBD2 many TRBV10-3 TGTGCCCACGGGGGGAAGTACAATGAGCAGTTCTTC CAHGGKYNEQFF
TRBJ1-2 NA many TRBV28 TGTGCCAGCAGTTTAGGGACGGCACACGGCTACACCTTC CASSLGTAHGYTF
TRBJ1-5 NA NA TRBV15 TGTGCCACCAGCATCCATACCGGGGGTAATCAGCCCCAGCATTTT CATSIHTGGNQPQHF
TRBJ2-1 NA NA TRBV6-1 TGTGCCAGCAGCGTTGCGCCTGAGCAGTTCTTC CASSVAPEQFF
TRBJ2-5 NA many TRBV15 TGTGCCACCAGCAGAGATCCAGTACAGCAAGAGACCCAGTACTTC CATSRDPVQQETQYF
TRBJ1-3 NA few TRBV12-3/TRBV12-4 TGTGCCAGCAGTTTACAGGGTTGGGCTGGAAACACCATATATTTT CASSLQGWAGNTIYF
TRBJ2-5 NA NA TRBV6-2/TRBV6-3 TGTGCCAGCAGTTACAGGGACACTCAAGAGACCCAGTACTTC CASSYRDTQETQYF